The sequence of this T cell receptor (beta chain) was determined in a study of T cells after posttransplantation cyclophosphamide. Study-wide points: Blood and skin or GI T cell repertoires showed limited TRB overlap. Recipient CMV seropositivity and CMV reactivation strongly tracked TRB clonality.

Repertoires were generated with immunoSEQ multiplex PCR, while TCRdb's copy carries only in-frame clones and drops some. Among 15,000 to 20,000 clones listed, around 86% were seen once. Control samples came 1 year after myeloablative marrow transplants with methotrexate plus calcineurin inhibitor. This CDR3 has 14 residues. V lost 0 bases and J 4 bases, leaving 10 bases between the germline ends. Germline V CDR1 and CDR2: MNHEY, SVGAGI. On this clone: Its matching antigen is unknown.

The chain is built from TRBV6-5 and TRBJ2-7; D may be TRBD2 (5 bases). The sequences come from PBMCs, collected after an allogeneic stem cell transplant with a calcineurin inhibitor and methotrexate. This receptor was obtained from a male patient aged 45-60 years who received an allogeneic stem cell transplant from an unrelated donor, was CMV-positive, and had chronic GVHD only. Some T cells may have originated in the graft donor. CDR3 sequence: CASSYSISGYEQYF. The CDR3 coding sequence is TGTGCCAGCAGTTACTCGATAAGCGGTTACGAGCAGTACTTC.